This is a list of T cell receptor beta chains from one sample in a study of PD-L1 blockade in urothelial cancer. Sequencing used immunoSEQ multiplex PCR; TCRdb keeps in-frame clones, though not all of them. The sample includes about 45,000 clones, 70% to 90% of them seen just once. The specimen comprised PBMCs, sampled around atezolizumab (anti-PD-L1) treatment. The receptors originated from a donor aged 40 or older with urothelial cancer. Each CDR3 is given with its conserved first and last residue. The D gene is left open where the match is weak. Not all rows give a size; the values are once, few, many and, for expanded clones, a class.

CDR3 protein: CASSKNREPYEQYF
CDR3 DNA: TGTGCCAGCAGTAAAAACAGGGAGCCCTACGAGCAGTACTTC
clone size: few
D gene: -
V gene: TRBV6-6
J gene: TRBJ2-7

CDR3 protein: CASKRGFSGNTIYF
CDR3 DNA: TGTGCCAGCAAACGGGGTTTCTCTGGAAACACCATATATTTT
clone size: few
D gene: -
V gene: TRBV6-5
J gene: TRBJ1-3

CDR3 protein: CASSLGHGQETQYF
CDR3 DNA: TGCGCCAGCAGCCTGGGACACGGCCAAGAGACCCAGTACTTC
clone size: -
D gene: -
V gene: TRBV5-1
J gene: TRBJ2-5

CDR3 protein: CASSLGGSKETQYF
CDR3 DNA: TGTGCCAGCAGCTTAGGGGGCAGCAAAGAGACCCAGTACTTC
clone size: -
D gene: -
V gene: TRBV11-3
J gene: TRBJ2-5

CDR3 protein: CASSVTGVAGNTIYF
CDR3 DNA: TGTGCCAGCAGCGTAACAGGGGTTGCCGGAAACACCATATATTTT
clone size: -
D gene: TRBD1
V gene: TRBV6-6
J gene: TRBJ1-3

CDR3 protein: CASSGVSGRASETQYF
CDR3 DNA: TGCGCCAGCAGCGGTGTAAGCGGGAGGGCCTCAGAGACCCAGTACTTC
clone size: -
D gene: TRBD2
V gene: TRBV4-1
J gene: TRBJ2-5

CDR3 protein: CASSVNPTGTDYGYTF
CDR3 DNA: TGTGCCAGCAGCGTAAACCCCACCGGGACAGACTATGGCTACACCTTC
clone size: -
D gene: TRBD1
V gene: TRBV9
J gene: TRBJ1-2

CDR3 protein: CASSPPGPLVEQYF
CDR3 DNA: TGTGCCAGCAGCCCGCCCGGTCCCCTTGTGGAGCAGTACTTC
clone size: -
D gene: -
V gene: TRBV28
J gene: TRBJ2-7

CDR3 protein: CASSVVGGRGNTIYF
CDR3 DNA: TGTGCCAGCAGCGTAGTGGGGGGGCGCGGAAACACCATATATTTT
clone size: once
D gene: -
V gene: TRBV9
J gene: TRBJ1-3

CDR3 protein: CASSSGTSASYEQYF
CDR3 DNA: TGCGCCAGCAGCTCGGGGACTAGCGCTTCCTACGAGCAGTACTTC
clone size: -
D gene: TRBD2
V gene: TRBV5-1
J gene: TRBJ2-7

CDR3 protein: CASSTRTGLLGTEAFF
CDR3 DNA: TGTGCCAGCAGCACACGGACAGGGCTCCTCGGCACTGAAGCTTTCTTT
clone size: -
D gene: TRBD1
V gene: TRBV7-6
J gene: TRBJ1-1

CDR3 protein: CASSPLRDRGGGGYTF
CDR3 DNA: TGTGCCAGCAGCCCACTTAGGGACAGGGGCGGGGGCGGCTACACCTTC
clone size: -
D gene: TRBD1
V gene: TRBV9
J gene: TRBJ1-2

CDR3 protein: CASSSQGASGLTF
CDR3 DNA: TGTGCCAGCAGCTCGCAGGGGGCCTCGGGCCTCACCTTC
clone size: -
D gene: TRBD1
V gene: TRBV5-5
J gene: TRBJ1-2

CDR3 protein: CAWSEGLAGGRDTQYF
CDR3 DNA: TGTGCCTGGAGTGAAGGGCTAGCGGGAGGGAGAGATACGCAGTATTTT
clone size: once
D gene: TRBD2
V gene: TRBV30
J gene: TRBJ2-3

CDR3 protein: CASSGGYGTGNEKLFF
CDR3 DNA: TGTGCCAGCAGTGGGGGCTACGGGACAGGGAATGAAAAACTGTTTTTT
clone size: -
D gene: TRBD1
V gene: TRBV25-1
J gene: TRBJ1-4

CDR3 protein: CASSPPSPGYSNQPQHF
CDR3 DNA: TGTGCCAGCAGTCCCCCCTCGCCCGGTTATAGCAATCAGCCCCAGCATTTT
clone size: -
D gene: -
V gene: TRBV28
J gene: TRBJ1-5